This T cell receptor beta chain emerged from a study of blood T cell repertoires in COVID-19. Study overall: PBMCs, B-cell-depleted T cells, or T cells provided the cDNA or gDNA that made up the material.

As handled by the study authors: Amplification from reference gene primers served as the basis for estimated nucleated cell counts. The data were produced by immunoSEQ multiplex PCR, yet TCRdb's version contains in-frame clones alone and is incomplete. That table furnishes V, J and clone size, whereas the DNA furnished D and trimming. The sample has 410,000 or so clones; roughly 90% are singletons. Seattle enrolled patients during active infection and tracked them longitudinally. The origin of this receptor is a woman in her thirties or forties with COVID-19, enrolled during active disease. Material for sequencing was peripheral blood.

CDR3 amino acids: CASSPGLGMGISVKYF. The CDR3 DNA reads as TGCGCCAGCAGCCCGGGACTCGGTATGGGAATCTCGGTGAAGTACTTC. The rearrangement uses TRBV4-1 and TRBJ2-7; tentatively, D is TRBD2 (6 bases). V was cut by 4 bases and J by 11 bases, with 27 bases left in between. In germline, CDR1 is MGHRA, CDR2 YSYEKL. The CDR3 length is 16 residues.